Reported below is one T cell receptor beta chain. Participant reports of clinical history set cohort assignment. The data stem from a study of blood T cell repertoires in COVID-19. Across the study: The cDNA or gDNA used as material had been derived from T cells, B-cell-depleted T cells, or PBMCs.

Libraries were prepared by immunoSEQ multiplex PCR; TCRdb keeps only in-frame clonotypes and omits some of them. The repertoire consists of about 220,000 clones, with about nine tenths occurring once and the leading ten covering over 3%. This TCR derives from a woman in her thirties or forties with acute COVID-19. What was sequenced was PBMCs or T cells enriched from blood (not recorded which).

The CDR3 DNA reads TGTGCCAGCAGTGAAACACAGGGTACTGAAGCTTTCTTT. It yields the protein CASSETQGTEAFF. The V gene is TRBV6-1, the J gene TRBJ1-1; the D gene is possibly TRBD1 (6 bases). The germline V and J ends were trimmed by 2 bases and 5 bases, with 9 bases remaining between them. Germline values: CDR1 MNHNS, CDR2 SASEGT. The CDR3 is 13 amino acids.